The 30 T cell receptor beta chains below all came from one sample that was sequenced in a study of CD4+ T cells in melanoma. Profiled with immunoSEQ multiplex PCR; TCRdb holds only in-frame clones, not every one. The sample holds around 100,000 clones, about nine tenths seen once. Sequencing input: peripheral blood. Receptors were obtained from a human donor with melanoma.

The rearrangement uses TRBV28 and TRBJ2-7; TRBD1 matches at 10 bases. Trimming removed 2 bases from V and 5 bases from J; junction bases left unmatched: 21. CDR3 length: 20 amino acids. Per the germline V gene, CDR1 is MDHEN and CDR2 is SYDVKM. The CDR3 nucleotides are TGTGCCAGCAGTTTAGGCCCCCCGGGACAGGGGTTCTTTCTCGGGGACGAGCAGTACTTC. Encoded protein: CASSLGPPGQGFFLGDEQYF.

This chain connects TRBV6-1 to TRBJ2-4; D uncertain. Deletions cut 3 bases from V and 6 bases from J, with 12 bases between. Per the germline V gene, CDR1 is MNHNS and CDR2 is SASEGT. The CDR3 is 14 residues long. The CDR3 protein is CASSDYYSSNIQYF. DNA of the CDR3: TGTGCCAGCAGTGATTACTACAGCTCAAACATTCAGTACTTC.

The chain employs TRBV19 and TRBJ2-7; 8 bases align to TRBD1. The CDR3 runs to 13 residues. J lost 5 bases, V lost 3 bases, and 3 bases had no gene match. CDR1 LNHDA and CDR2 SQIVND come from the germline V gene (reference sequence). The CDR3 nucleotides are TGTGCCAGTAGTATGGACAGGGAGAACGAGCAGTACTTC. This encodes CASSMDRENEQYF.

The genes are TRBV7-9 and TRBJ1-1; tentative D call: TRBD1 (6 bases). The V gene lost 4 bases and the J gene lost 7 bases, with 31 bases spanning the gap. CDR1 is SEHNR and CDR2 is FQNEAQ in the germline V gene (reference sequence). The CDR3 has 19 residues. In DNA form, the CDR3 reads TGTGCCAGCAGCTCCGAAGAACGGGCAGGGGTCATCGAGAGGGATGAAGCTTTCTTT. This translates into CASSSEERAGVIERDEAFF.

The chain recombines TRBV25-1 with TRBJ2-1, with D unresolved. The CDR3 consists of 10 residues. Trimming left V 5 bases short and J 8 bases short, with 4 bases between. Germline-derived CDR1 and CDR2 are MGHDK and SYGVNS. The CDR3 sequence is CASSLYEQFF. The DNA for the CDR3 is TGTGCCAGCAGTTTGTATGAGCAGTTCTTC.

This chain joins TRBV5-6 and TRBJ2-2; possible D gene TRBD2, 5 bases. Deletions cut 1 base from V and 7 bases from J, with 8 bases between. Germline V gene sequence: CDR1 SGHDT, CDR2 YYEEEE. The CDR3 length is 13 residues. CDR3 protein: CASSLHEGGELFF. As DNA, the CDR3 is TGTGCCAGCAGCTTGCATGAGGGCGGGGAGCTGTTTTTT.

This chain links TRBV7-6 with TRBJ2-1; the match to TRBD2 covers 9 bases. Germline V gives CDR1 SGHVS, CDR2 FNYEAQ. The length of the CDR3 is 16 residues. V was clipped by 1 base and J by 4 bases; unmatched bases: 5. CDR3 sequence (DNA): TGTGCCAGCAGCTTAGTGGCGACTAGCGGATACAATGAGCAGTTCTTC. Protein sequence: CASSLVATSGYNEQFF.

The chain combines TRBV10-3 with TRBJ2-3; 9 bases agree with TRBD2. Germline V lookup: CDR1 ENHRY, CDR2 SYGVKD. Trimming at V came to 0 bases and at J to 3 bases, leaving 7 bases not matched to a gene. The CDR3 covers 17 residues. The CDR3 loop reads CAISESEREVRTDTQYF. The CDR3 region has the DNA TGTGCCATCAGTGAGTCCGAGCGGGAGGTCCGGACAGATACGCAGTATTTT.

Only one count was recorded for this clone. Written as DNA, the CDR3 is TGTGCCAGTAGTCGGAACAGGGACACCGGTCCCGGGGAGCTGTTTTTT. This gives the protein CASSRNRDTGPGELFF. The chain combines TRBV19 with TRBJ2-2, with D tentatively TRBD1 (6 bases). V shed 5 bases and J shed 6 bases, with 19 bases lying between them. Germline lookup yields CDR1 LNHDA and CDR2 SQIVND (reference sequence). The CDR3 spans 16 residues. The variable domain in full, completed from reference TRBV19 and TRBJ2-2, reads DGGITQSPKYLFRKEGQNVTLSCEQNLNHDAMYWYRQDPGQGLRLIYYSQIVNDFQKGDIAEGYSVSREKKESFPLTVTSAQKNPTAFYLCASSRNRDTGPGELFFGEGSRLTVL.

With respect to this clone: Other nucleotide sequences in the sample specify the same CDR3. The chain employs TRBV5-1 and TRBJ2-5; D is ambiguous. Germline V CDR1 and CDR2: SGHRS, YFSETQ. V shed 1 base and J shed 5 bases, with 3 bases lying between them. CDR3 length equals 11 residues. In nucleotides, the CDR3 is TGCGCCAGCAGCTTGAGTGAGACCCAGTACTTC. Its translation: CASSLSETQYF.

The rearrangement uses TRBV25-1 and TRBJ1-1, with D possibly TRBD1 on 5 matching bases. Germline CDR1 is MGHDK and CDR2 is SYGVNS. V was trimmed by 5 bases and J by 5 bases, leaving 12 bases between them. The CDR3 totals 13 residues. The CDR3 DNA reads as TGTGCCAGCAGTCGGCGAGGGGATACTGAAGCTTTCTTT. This encodes CASSRRGDTEAFF.

The CDR3 loop reads CASSLVWASGKGEQFF. The CDR3 DNA follows: TGTGCCAGCAGCTTAGTTTGGGCTAGCGGGAAAGGTGAGCAGTTCTTC. The rearrangement joins TRBV11-3 to TRBJ2-1, with 9 bases aligning to TRBD2. The trim removed 1 base at V and 9 bases at J, leaving 10 bases unmatched. Germline V CDR1 and CDR2: SGHNT, YENEEA. The CDR3 loop spans 16 amino acids.

The V call is TRBV5-6, the J call TRBJ2-5, with D perhaps matching TRBD1 (6 bases). Germline V CDR1 and CDR2: SGHDT, YYEEEE. V gave up 4 bases and J gave up 4 bases, with 17 bases separating them. There are 15 residues in the CDR3. The CDR3 nucleotides are TGTGCCAGCAGCAGTACACAGGGTAATGCAGAGACCCAGTACTTC. Translating gives CASSSTQGNAETQYF.

This chain joins TRBV7-2 and TRBJ1-3; TRBD1 might be the D (5 bases). V dropped 3 bases and J dropped 2 bases, with 11 bases sitting between them. CDR1 is SGHTA, CDR2 FQGNSA, per germline. This CDR3 comprises 15 residues. In DNA form, the CDR3 reads TGTGCCAGCAGCTTGGGTTGGGGGGCTGGAAACACCATATATTTT. Amino acid sequence: CASSLGWGAGNTIYF.

This rearrangement joins TRBV7-9 to TRBJ2-7; 16 bases are a match to TRBD2. V lost 3 bases to trimming and J lost 6 bases; unmatched junction nucleotides: 5. The CDR3 has 16 amino acids. The V gene's germline CDR1 is SEHNR and CDR2 FQNEAQ (reference sequence). CDR3 sequence reads: CASSFGTSGGAAEQYF. The CDR3 DNA follows: TGTGCCAGCAGCTTCGGGACTAGCGGGGGGGCGGCCGAGCAGTACTTC.

V and J are TRBV7-6 and TRBJ2-2; D perhaps matches TRBD2 (6 bases). Germline values: CDR1 SGHVS, CDR2 FNYEAQ. V was trimmed by 7 bases and J by 1 base, leaving 10 bases between them. There are 14 residues in the CDR3. CDR3 bases: TGTGCCAGCAAGGCGGGATGGAACACCGGGGAGCTGTTTTTT. The encoded protein is CASKAGWNTGELFF.

The J gene is TRBJ2-1, the V gene TRBV9; 12 bases line up with TRBD2. This CDR3 comprises 16 residues. Trimming at V came to 3 bases and at J to 8 bases, leaving 9 bases not matched to a gene. The germline V gene encodes CDR1 SGDLS and CDR2 YYNGEE. The CDR3 spells CASSDRKTSGSDEQFF. CDR3 DNA: TGTGCCAGCAGCGACCGAAAGACTAGCGGGAGCGATGAGCAGTTCTTC.

The chain combines TRBV4-2 with TRBJ2-1; 7 bases map to TRBD2. The trim removed 4 bases at V and 2 bases at J, leaving 5 bases unmatched. Germline CDR1 reads LGHNA; CDR2 reads YNFKEQ. The CDR3 length is 15 residues. The CDR3 loop reads CASSLVREAYNEQFF. The CDR3 DNA reads TGTGCCAGCAGCCTAGTCCGGGAGGCCTACAATGAGCAGTTCTTC.

In its sample, this clone was seen once. This chain connects TRBV11-2 to TRBJ2-1; 8 bases line up with TRBD2. The germline V gene encodes CDR1 SGHAT and CDR2 FQNNGV. CDR3 length equals 15 residues. J lost 6 bases, V lost 0 bases, and 4 bases had no gene match. The CDR3: CASSLEAGDFNEQFF. The CDR3 region has the DNA TGTGCCAGCAGCTTAGAAGCGGGAGATTTCAATGAGCAGTTCTTC.

The chain combines TRBV7-8 with TRBJ2-1; 8 bases line up with TRBD2. V lost 5 bases to trimming and J lost 5 bases; unmatched junction nucleotides: 5. Germline-derived CDR1 and CDR2 are SGHVS and FQNEAQ. The CDR3 consists of 14 residues. The DNA for the CDR3 is TGTGCCAGCAGCCTGGGGCGGGGGGACAATGAGCAGTTCTTC. This translates into CASSLGRGDNEQFF.

The chain links TRBV30 to TRBJ1-3; 7 nucleotides match TRBD1. CDR3 size: 17 residues. Per the germline V gene, CDR1 is GTSNPN and CDR2 is SVGIG (reference sequence). V gave up 4 bases and J gave up 0 bases; unmatched junction bases: 12. The CDR3, as DNA: TGTGCCTGGACAGGGGGTGTTCTATTTAGCTCTGGAAACACCATATATTTT. As protein: CAWTGGVLFSSGNTIYF.

DNA of the CDR3: TGTGCCAGCAGCTTAAGGCAGGGAGGGCGAGAGACCCAGTACTTC. It is translated as CASSLRQGGRETQYF. The rearrangement links TRBV7-2 to TRBJ2-5, with TRBD2 matching over 7 bases. The CDR3 totals 15 residues. The V and J ends lost 2 bases and 4 bases, in that order; junction bases with no gene match: 7. Per the germline V gene, CDR1 is SGHTA and CDR2 is FQGNSA.

The chain uses TRBV7-9 and TRBJ2-3; possibly TRBD1 or TRBD2 for D (5 bases each). CDR1 SEHNR and CDR2 FQNEAQ come from the germline V gene (reference sequence). V lost 4 bases to trimming and J lost 4 bases, with 15 bases between them. The CDR3 has 15 amino acids. CDR3 loop: CASSYEGRVADTQYF. The CDR3 DNA follows: TGTGCCAGCAGCTACGAGGGCAGGGTTGCAGATACGCAGTATTTT.

This clone was observed a handful of times. This chain joins TRBV6-5 and TRBJ2-7, with D tentatively TRBD1 (7 bases). V lost 6 bases and J lost 2, with 11 bases in between. Germline V lookup: CDR1 MNHEY, CDR2 SVGAGI. CDR3 length: 13 residues. CDR3 sequence reads: CASRRDSPYEQYF. DNA for the CDR3: TGTGCCAGCAGGCGGGACAGCCCCTACGAGCAGTACTTC.

This chain's CDR3 is CASSLLAGGSSYNEQFF. The CDR3 DNA follows: TGTGCCAGCAGCTTGCTAGCGGGGGGGAGCTCCTACAATGAGCAGTTCTTC. V usage is TRBV7-2 and J usage is TRBJ2-1; 12 positions match TRBD2. The germline gives CDR1 SGHTA, CDR2 FQGNSA. The CDR3 has 17 residues. Trimming took 3 bases from V and 0 from J; bases not matched to a gene: 3.

J is TRBJ1-5 and V is TRBV5-1, with TRBD1 identical over 8 bases. The length of the CDR3 is 14 residues. Germline V gene lookup returns CDR1 SGHRS and CDR2 YFSETQ. Trimming cost V 4 bases and J 7 bases; bases outside gene matches: 7. CDR3 protein: CASSQQGEGQPQHF. The CDR3 nucleotides are TGCGCCAGCAGCCAACAGGGGGAAGGACAGCCCCAGCATTTT.

The genes are TRBV20-1 and TRBJ2-3; D uncertain. Germline CDR1 DFQATT, CDR2 SNEGSKA (reference sequence). The CDR3 loop spans 11 amino acids. V was pared by 2 bases and J by 6 bases, with 6 bases between. The DNA of the CDR3 is TGCAGTGCTAGACTAGGGGATACGCAGTATTTT. Translation: CSARLGDTQYF.

The chain has TRBV5-1 and TRBJ2-6; D unclear. Germline lookup yields CDR1 SGHRS and CDR2 YFSETQ. The CDR3 consists of 15 residues. Trimming pared 0 bases from V and 3 bases from J, leaving 7 bases between. CDR3 nucleotides: TGCGCCAGCAGCTTGGCCCAGATTGGGGCCAACGTCCTGACTTTC. Translation: CASSLAQIGANVLTF. The full variable domain, with the rest looked up from reference TRBV5-1 and TRBJ2-6, is KAGVTQTPRYLIKTRGQQVTLSCSPISGHRSVSWYQQTPGQGLQFLFEYFSETQRNKGNFPGRFSGRQFSNSRSEMNVSTLELGDSALYLCASSLAQIGANVLTFGAGSRLTVL.

The CDR3: CASSVRPGLAGSADTQYF. DNA for the CDR3: TGTGCCAGCAGCGTTCGGCCGGGACTAGCGGGATCGGCAGATACGCAGTATTTT. This sequence joins TRBV9 and TRBJ2-3, with 13 bases fitting TRBD2. After removal of 2 bases from V and 4 bases from J, the junction contained 10 bases not matched to a gene. Germline V gene data show CDR1 as SGDLS and CDR2 as YYNGEE. The CDR3 extends over 18 amino acids.

This clone was counted a few times. This chain links TRBV5-1 with TRBJ1-1; no firm D call. The V gene's germline CDR1 is SGHRS and CDR2 YFSETQ. The CDR3 spans 15 residues. The V end was cut by 1 base, the J end by 2 bases, with 12 bases between. CDR3 nucleotide sequence: TGCGCCAGCAGCTTGTCTTCGTCCCTTAACACTGAAGCTTTCTTT. It is translated as CASSLSSSLNTEAFF.